A selection of T cell receptor beta chains follows, all from one sample in a study of regulatory T cells in long-lasting Graves disease. From the multiplex PCR reads, TCRdb called clonotypes with MiXCR, one entry per CDR3 protein. The table has roughly 700,000 distinct CDR3 sequences, around 30% seen once. The sequenced sample was peripheral blood mononuclear cells (PBMCs), obtained when the disease was refractory, from a patient treated with antithyroid drugs. The receptors derive from a female donor with Graves disease. Both conserved end residues are trimmed from each CDR3.

J | V | CDR3
TRBJ1-4 | TRBV9 | ASSADRASNEKLF
TRBJ2-4 | TRBV20-1 | SVEGGLAKNIQY
TRBJ1-6 | TRBV24-1 | ATRFGTGTGNSPLH
TRBJ1-5 | TRBV6-1 | ASSEGPNQPQH
TRBJ1-5 | TRBV12-3/TRBV12-4 | ASSSGGSGQPQH
TRBJ1-4 | TRBV5-1 | ASSLDGLGEKLF
TRBJ1-3 | TRBV11-2 | ASSLGGTGAGNTIY
TRBJ2-7 | TRBV7-6 | ASSLGARSEQY
TRBJ1-4 | TRBV19 | ASSFEGTATNEKLF
TRBJ2-5 | TRBV7-3 | ASSKRRLAGGSNQETQY
TRBJ1-6 | TRBV19 | ASRFNGDSPLH
TRBJ1-6 | TRBV27 | ASSSSLLNSPLH
TRBJ2-1 | TRBV6-1 | ASSAFPTAGGLDNEQF
TRBJ2-4 | TRBV11-2 | ASSFTRTGGNIQY
TRBJ2-1 | TRBV12-3/TRBV12-4 | ASSFAELDYNEQF
TRBJ2-5 | TRBV6-2/TRBV6-3 | ASSRYRLGETQY
TRBJ1-1 | TRBV19 | ASSLTRDGEAF
TRBJ2-4 | TRBV28 | ASSPLRFETQH
TRBJ1-4 | TRBV12-3/TRBV12-4 | ASSLVGPNEKLF
TRBJ2-5 | TRBV30 | AWSIKTGHAETQY
TRBJ2-7 | TRBV9 | ASSAGLAGVLYEQY
TRBJ1-4 | TRBV29-1 | SGFRAGNEKLF
TRBJ1-1 | TRBV28 | ASSFRAVYTEAF
TRBJ2-7 | TRBV6-2/TRBV6-3 | ASRGLGSGTYEQY
TRBJ2-2 | TRBV2 | ASSLTSPNTGELF
TRBJ1-1 | TRBV9 | ASSVQGQPNTEAF
TRBJ2-1 | TRBV2 | ASRIAGGRYNEQF
TRBJ2-7 | TRBV12-3/TRBV12-4 | ASSFGGKGSYEQY
TRBJ2-7 | TRBV10-2 | ASSDTSGAYEQY
TRBJ1-2 | TRBV20-1 | SAGRQGVSDGYT
TRBJ2-7 | TRBV6-8 | ASRSEDSYEQY
TRBJ1-1 | TRBV7-2 | ASSYGPMNTEAF
TRBJ1-1 | TRBV10-2 | ASRALGTDAEAF
TRBJ1-5 | TRBV18 | ASSSTGQGNQPQH
TRBJ1-6 | TRBV10-1 | ASSEGITPGNSPLH
TRBJ1-2 | TRBV6-1 | ASSRTNRVNYGYT
TRBJ2-5 | TRBV11-1 | ASSSGAETQY
TRBJ2-5 | TRBV25-1 | ASSESTLLAGGIETQY
TRBJ2-5 | TRBV3-1 | ASSQPTPAQRQETQY
TRBJ2-3 | TRBV2 | ASSVSQGSTDTQY
TRBJ2-7 | TRBV29-1 | SVEDRQGFPYEQY
TRBJ1-5 | TRBV19 | ASSIGDRGGRNQPQH
TRBJ1-2 | TRBV29-1 | SVDGAPGNYGYT
TRBJ2-7 | TRBV7-9 | ASSLASYYEQY
TRBJ1-1 | TRBV5-1 | ASSGDRVSEAF
TRBJ2-5 | TRBV6-2/TRBV6-3 | ASSYSSWGMRETQY
TRBJ1-1 | TRBV30 | AWRSKGTNTEAF
TRBJ2-6 | TRBV20-1 | SARVQGTGANVLT
TRBJ2-7 | TRBV27 | ASSLSRPYEQY
TRBJ1-5 | TRBV28 | ASNRDRGNQPQH